A single sample gave rise to the 27 T cell receptor beta chains below, sequenced in a study of T-cell reconstitution after alpha-beta-depleted transplantation in children. Unique molecular identifiers were built into the TCRbeta library. MiXCR, run by TCRdb on the PCR reads, gives a single entry per CDR3 protein. The data contain some 260,000 distinct CDR3 sequences, about 24% of them singletons. This sample comprised PBMCs, mostly from graft donor cells, obtained 360 days after TCRalphabeta/CD19-depleted stem cell transplant. The receptors stem from a female patient aged 2-9 years who had a stem cell transplant for congenital amegakaryocytic thrombocytopenia, so the T cells may come from the graft donor.

This clonotype was seen a handful of times. The CDR3 DNA is TGTGCCAGCAGCTTCCAGCGGGTTAGCACAGATACGCAGTATTTT. Its protein product is CASSFQRVSTDTQYF. This rearrangement joins TRBV6-1 to TRBJ2-3; perhaps TRBD2 as D (6 bases). CDR3 size: 15 residues. Germline CDR1 MNHNS, CDR2 SASEGT. The V end was cut by 6 bases, the J end by 0 bases, with 13 bases between.

The V gene is TRBV27, the J gene TRBJ2-1, with TRBD2 identical over 7 bases. The V gene end was trimmed by 3 bases and the J gene end by 4 bases; junction bases not matched to a gene: 9. Germline CDR1 MNHEY, CDR2 SMNVEV (reference sequence). The CDR3 covers 16 residues. CDR3 DNA sequence: TGTGCCAGCAGTTTTGTGCGGGAGTTCCAGTACAATGAGCAGTTCTTC. Protein: CASSFVREFQYNEQFF.

In this sample, this clonotype turned up many times. This chain links TRBV24-1 with TRBJ1-5; TRBD1 matches at 7 bases. The junction had 3 bases not matched to a gene; V was cut back by 2 bases and J by 3 bases. The CDR3 is 15 amino acids. From germline, CDR1 is KGHDR and CDR2 SFDVKD. CDR3 amino acids: CATSDSTGLNQPQHF. As DNA, the CDR3 is TGTGCCACCAGTGATTCGACAGGGCTCAATCAGCCCCAGCATTTT.

This clonotype was seen a handful of times. This chain joins TRBV29-1 and TRBJ1-1; TRBD1 might be the D (5 bases). CDR1 and CDR2 (germline): SQVTM, ANQGSEA. This CDR3 has 15 residues. With 2 bases removed from V and 0 bases from J, the gap between germline ends came to 13 bases. The CDR3 loop is CSVESVGGLNTEAFF. The CDR3 DNA is TGCAGCGTTGAAAGCGTGGGGGGTTTGAACACTGAAGCTTTCTTT.

This chain joins TRBV4-1 and TRBJ2-1; no definite D call. Trimming cost V 4 bases and J 2 bases, with 18 bases left between them. CDR1 is MGHRA and CDR2 is YSYEKL in the germline V gene. There are 17 residues in the CDR3. In DNA, the CDR3 is TGCGCCAGCAGCCGAACCCCTGGCAAAACAACCTACAATGAGCAGTTCTTC. This translates into CASSRTPGKTTYNEQFF.

The chain joins TRBV10-3 to TRBJ2-1; 11 positions match TRBD2. Germline trimming cut 6 bases from V and 5 bases from J; bases unmatched to any gene: 0. CDR1 is ENHRY, CDR2 SYGVKD, per germline. The CDR3 length is 13 residues. The DNA for the CDR3 is TGTGCCATCAGGGGACTAGCGGACAATGAGCAGTTCTTC. Translated: CAIRGLADNEQFF.

This clonotype has only a few counts. The V and J genes are TRBV28 and TRBJ2-7, with TRBD2 matching over 12 bases. The CDR3 totals 15 residues. Germline lookup yields CDR1 MDHEN and CDR2 SYDVKM. Trimming cost V 6 bases and J 0 bases; bases outside gene matches: 3. CDR3 sequence: CASSQLAGGSYEQYF. The DNA of the CDR3 is TGTGCCAGCAGCCAACTAGCGGGGGGCTCCTACGAGCAGTACTTC.

V usage is TRBV6-1 and J usage is TRBJ2-7; D is undetermined. Trimming stripped 0 bases from V and 4 bases from J, with 7 bases between. Germline values: CDR1 MNHNS, CDR2 SASEGT. The CDR3 is 13 residues long. The CDR3 reads CASSEAPSYEQYF. CDR3 sequence (DNA): TGTGCCAGCAGTGAAGCGCCTAGTTACGAGCAGTACTTC.

V and J are TRBV6-5 and TRBJ2-7, with TRBD1 as a possible D gene (5 bases). V gave up 2 bases and J gave up 3 bases, with 11 bases separating them. CDR3 size: 14 residues. The germline CDR1 and CDR2 sequences are MNHEY and SVGAGI. In nucleotides, the CDR3 is TGTGCCAGCAGTTACGCGCAGGGCGGCTACGAGCAGTACTTC. This sequence encodes CASSYAQGGYEQYF.

The chain couples TRBV10-3 to TRBJ2-1; 9 bases map to TRBD1. Germline CDR1 reads ENHRY; CDR2 reads SYGVKD. The ends lost 5 bases at V and 8 bases at J; junction bases unmatched: 10. The CDR3 runs 15 residues. The CDR3 is CAISRTGQGFHEQFF. The CDR3 DNA follows: TGTGCCATCAGTAGAACGGGACAGGGATTTCATGAGCAGTTCTTC.

At least ten counts were recorded for this clonotype. The V call is TRBV12-3 or TRBV12-4, the J call TRBJ1-4; D may be TRBD1 (6 bases). The V and J ends lost 3 bases and 8 bases respectively, with 16 bases between them. The CDR3 has 15 residues. The CDR3 nucleotides are TGTGCCAGCAGTTTTATAGGCAGGGGAGGAGAAAAACTGTTTTTT. It specifies CASSFIGRGGEKLFF.

The chain recombines TRBV20-1 with TRBJ2-3, with 10 bases that match TRBD2. The CDR3 is 18 amino acids. From germline, CDR1 is DFQATT and CDR2 SNEGSKA (reference sequence). V was pared by 1 base and J by 2 bases, with 12 bases of the junction left unmatched. The CDR3 sequence: CSARGTISSGGPTDTQYF. As DNA, the CDR3 is TGCAGTGCTAGAGGGACAATTTCTAGCGGGGGCCCCACAGATACGCAGTATTTT.

This clonotype has just a few counts. This sequence joins TRBV6-5 and TRBJ1-4, with D possibly TRBD1 on 5 matching bases. The germline V and J ends were trimmed by 0 bases and 0 bases, with 5 bases remaining between them. The germline V gene has CDR1 MNHEY and CDR2 SVGAGI. The length of the CDR3 is 15 residues. The CDR3 bases are TGTGCCAGCAGTTACTCGGGGGCAACTAATGAAAAACTGTTTTTT. It translates to CASSYSGATNEKLFF.

This clonotype was counted only a few times. The chain has TRBV29-1 and TRBJ2-3; the D is unclear. Germline CDR1 and CDR2: SQVTM and ANQGSEA. Trimming removed 4 bases at V and 4 bases at J, with 6 bases between. The CDR3 loop spans 11 amino acids. The CDR3 sequence is CSVGLADTQYF. As DNA, the CDR3 is TGCAGCGTTGGACTCGCAGATACGCAGTATTTT.

The chain employs TRBV20-1 and TRBJ2-1; 8 bases fit TRBD2. The ends lost 6 bases at V and 8 bases at J; junction bases unmatched: 15. The germline V gene encodes CDR1 DFQATT and CDR2 SNEGSKA (reference sequence). This CDR3 comprises 15 residues. The CDR3 loop reads CSAPGGTSRAYEQFF. The CDR3 coding sequence is TGCAGTGCCCCGGGGGGGACTAGTAGAGCCTATGAGCAGTTCTTC.

This clonotype was detected a few times. The J gene is TRBJ2-7, the V gene TRBV6-1; maybe TRBD1 (6 bases). The germline V gene has CDR1 MNHNS and CDR2 SASEGT. The CDR3 is 13 residues long. V shed 8 bases and J shed 1 base, with 12 bases lying between them. The CDR3: CASWGQPSYEQYF. In nucleotides, the CDR3 is TGTGCCAGCTGGGGGCAACCTTCCTACGAGCAGTACTTC.

V gene TRBV12-3 or TRBV12-4 combines with J gene TRBJ2-7, with a possible D match to TRBD2 (5 bases). The CDR3 runs to 13 residues. V gave up 3 bases and J gave up 3 bases, with 9 bases separating them. CDR3 sequence (DNA): TGTGCCAGCAGTTTTGTACTAGACTACGAGCAGTACTTC. Translation: CASSFVLDYEQYF.

This clonotype was seen ten or more times. This chain uses TRBV25-1 with TRBJ2-7, with D perhaps TRBD1 (6 bases). Deletions cut 2 bases from V and 9 bases from J, with 11 bases between. The germline gives CDR1 MGHDK, CDR2 SYGVNS. The CDR3 runs to 12 residues. The CDR3, as DNA: TGTGCCAGCAGTGAAAATAACAGGGTGCAGTACTTC. Translated, it gives CASSENNRVQYF.

V is TRBV7-8 and J is TRBJ2-5; D may be TRBD2 (5 bases). CDR1 SGHVS and CDR2 FQNEAQ come from the germline V gene. The V end lost 5 bases, the J end lost 10 bases, and 17 bases lay between the germline ends. This CDR3 has 13 amino acids. Written as DNA, the CDR3 is TGTGCCAGCAGCCCACCTATAGTGGAGGACCAGTACTTC. Translation: CASSPPIVEDQYF.

The chain uses TRBV10-3 and TRBJ2-5, with TRBD1 matching over 10 bases. The CDR3 totals 15 residues. CDR1 is ENHRY and CDR2 is SYGVKD in the germline V gene. The V gene end was trimmed by 5 bases and the J gene end by 5 bases; junction bases not matched to a gene: 8. CDR3: CAISRRQGAGETQYF. CDR3 DNA: TGTGCCATCAGTAGACGACAGGGGGCCGGGGAGACCCAGTACTTC.

Turning to this clonotype: An end of the junction does not agree with germline; a read error may underlie this. CDR3 bases: TGTGCCAGCAGTGTTGAGGAGGCTAGCACACATACGCAGTATTTT. This codes for CASSVEEASTHTQYF. The gene calls are TRBV2 and TRBJ2-3; TRBD2 is a possible D gene (5 bases). Germline V lookup: CDR1 SNHLY, CDR2 FYNNEI. This CDR3 region has 15 residues. The full variable domain, rest sourced from reference TRBV2 and TRBJ2-3, is EPEVTQTPSHQVTQMGQEVILRCVPISNHLYFYWYRQILGQKVEFLVSFYNNEISEKSEIFDDQFSVERPDGSNFTLKIRSTKLEDSAMYFCASSVEEASTHTQYFGPGTRLTVL.

The chain joins TRBV10-3 to TRBJ2-7; no definite D call. The V end lost 3 bases, the J end lost 3 bases, and 12 bases lay between the germline ends. Germline loops: CDR1 ENHRY, CDR2 SYGVKD. The CDR3 is 14 amino acids. The CDR3 DNA is TGTGCCATCAGTGAATCCCAGTTGGGCTACGAGCAGTACTTC. Residues: CAISESQLGYEQYF.

The count of this clonotype is one. The gene calls are TRBV7-7 and TRBJ2-1, with no clear D. The V gene's germline CDR1 is SSHAT and CDR2 FNYEAQ (reference sequence). The CDR3 runs to 15 residues. V was shortened by 3 bases and J by 0 bases, with 9 bases between the two germline ends. The CDR3 protein is CASSLTDSSYNEQFF. Here the CDR3 DNA reads TGTGCCAGCAGCTTGACCGATAGCTCCTACAATGAGCAGTTCTTC.

This chain connects TRBV7-9 to TRBJ1-1, with 12 bases matching TRBD1. V trimming: 6 bases; J trimming: 0 bases; junction bases outside the gene matches: 8. This CDR3 is built from 17 residues. Germline CDR1 is SEHNR and CDR2 is FQNEAQ (reference sequence). The CDR3: CASRARDRGLLNTEAFF. The CDR3 nucleotides read TGTGCCAGCAGGGCCCGGGACAGGGGGCTTTTGAACACTGAAGCTTTCTTT.

The chain recombines TRBV5-1 with TRBJ2-7; 7 nucleotides line up with TRBD2. Germline V CDR1 and CDR2: SGHRS, YFSETQ. The V gene end was trimmed by 1 base and the J gene end by 5 bases; junction bases not matched to a gene: 9. CDR3 size: 15 residues. The DNA of the CDR3 is TGCGCCAGCAGCTTGTTCGGGGGGTCAAAAAACGAGCAGTACTTC. Translation: CASSLFGGSKNEQYF.

The V call is TRBV20-1, the J call TRBJ2-4, with 8 bases matching TRBD1. J gave up 6 bases and V 2 bases, and 9 bases lay outside the gene matches. This CDR3 comprises 15 residues. Germline lookup yields CDR1 DFQATT and CDR2 SNEGSKA (reference sequence). The CDR3: CSARSPDRALNIQYF. In DNA form, the CDR3 reads TGCAGTGCTAGATCCCCGGACAGGGCCTTAAACATTCAGTACTTC.

This clonotype was recorded many times. The chain joins TRBV4-2 to TRBJ2-7, with D tentatively TRBD1 (5 bases). The germline CDR1 and CDR2 sequences are LGHNA and YNFKEQ. V was shortened by 0 bases and J by 3 bases, with 12 bases between the two germline ends. This CDR3 has 15 residues. Written as DNA, the CDR3 is TGTGCCAGCAGCCAAGACTATCAGGGCTACTACGAGCAGTACTTC. As protein: CASSQDYQGYYEQYF.